Listed here are 24 T cell receptor beta chains from one sample, sequenced in a study of a mutant IDH1 vaccine in newly diagnosed glioma. TCRdb's table, derived via immunoSEQ multiplex PCR, lists solely in-frame clones and lacks some. The sample yields 35,000 to 40,000 clones, around 83% seen once. Time point reported: week 11, during vaccination. A 20-mer mutant IDH1 peptide at 300 ug was injected subcutaneously with topical imiquimod. For these TCRs, the target antigens are not known. The sequences come from PBMCs, collected from a glioma patient whose treatment included an IDH1 peptide vaccine. These receptor sequences come from a man aged 40-49 years with glioma.

The table lists this clone with a count of one. The J gene is TRBJ1-1, the V gene TRBV5-6, with D tentatively TRBD1 (6 bases). With 4 bases removed from V and 7 bases from J, the gap between germline ends came to 17 bases. The CDR3 has 14 residues. In germline, CDR1 is SGHDT, CDR2 YYEEEE. The CDR3 sequence is CASSTRQAGSEAFF. The DNA of the CDR3 is TGTGCCAGCAGCACCCGACAGGCCGGTAGTGAAGCTTTCTTT.

CDR3 loop: CASIKGAGLGEQFF. DNA of the CDR3: TGTGCCAGCATCAAGGGGGCGGGCCTAGGTGAGCAGTTCTTC. This chain joins TRBV7-9 and TRBJ2-1; 7 nucleotides align to TRBD1. This CDR3 has 14 residues. Trimming at V came to 7 bases and at J to 9 bases, leaving 12 bases not matched to a gene. Per germline, CDR1 SEHNR and CDR2 FQNEAQ (reference sequence).

This chain connects TRBV25-1 to TRBJ1-1; the D gene is possibly TRBD1 (6 bases). With 2 bases removed from V and 1 base from J, the gap between germline ends came to 14 bases. Per the germline V gene, CDR1 is MGHDK and CDR2 is SYGVNS. The CDR3 length is 16 residues. The CDR3 is CASSETRTETNTEAFF. DNA of the CDR3: TGTGCCAGCAGTGAAACTAGGACAGAGACGAACACTGAAGCTTTCTTT.

The chain uses TRBV6-4 and TRBJ1-2; D unresolved. In germline, CDR1 is MRHNA, CDR2 SNTAGT. With 3 bases removed from V and 7 bases from J, the gap between germline ends came to 12 bases. CDR3 length: 13 amino acids. The CDR3 sequence: CASSDLWGGGYTF. As DNA, the CDR3 is TGTGCCAGCAGTGATCTTTGGGGAGGTGGCTACACCTTC.

The rearrangement joins TRBV18 to TRBJ1-1; D remains unclear. CDR1 KGHSH and CDR2 LQKENI come from the germline V gene. V was pared by 6 bases and J by 4 bases, with 15 bases between. This CDR3 region has 14 residues. CDR3 sequence (DNA): TGTGCCAGCTCGCCAGAGACCCGGGGCACTGAAGCTTTCTTT. This translates into CASSPETRGTEAFF.

CDR3 coding DNA: TGTGCCAGCACCAGGCCGGGGTTGACCTACAATGAGCAGTTCTTC. It encodes CASTRPGLTYNEQFF. The J gene is TRBJ2-1, the V gene TRBV5-4; TRBD2 might be the D (5 bases). This CDR3 is 15 amino acids long. Germline V gene sequence: CDR1 SGHNT, CDR2 YYREEE (reference sequence). The germline V and J ends were trimmed by 6 bases and 2 bases, with 15 bases remaining between them.

The chain employs TRBV7-2 and TRBJ2-3; the match to TRBD2 covers 9 bases. CDR1 and CDR2 (germline): SGHTA, FQGNSA. The CDR3 has 17 residues. J gave up 5 bases and V 2 bases, and 11 bases lay outside the gene matches. CDR3 loop: CASSLSLAGPLGDTQYF. In DNA form, the CDR3 reads TGTGCCAGCAGCTTATCCCTAGCGGGACCCTTGGGAGATACGCAGTATTTT.

This chain links TRBV23-1 with TRBJ2-7; 14 bases are shared with TRBD2. TRBV23-1 is annotated as an ORF whose role is uncertain. Trimming took 2 bases from V and 1 from J; bases not matched to a gene: 10. The CDR3 extends over 19 amino acids. The CDR3 reads CASSQHGTSGRWGSYEQYF. CDR3 nucleotides: TGCGCCAGCAGTCAACATGGGACTAGCGGGAGATGGGGTTCCTACGAGCAGTACTTC.

CDR3 coding DNA: TGTGCCAGCAGCCAAGAGGCCATCAACTATGGCTACACCTTC. Translated, it gives CASSQEAINYGYTF. This chain connects TRBV4-2 to TRBJ1-2; D remains ambiguous. The germline gives CDR1 LGHNA, CDR2 YNFKEQ. CDR3 size: 14 residues. Trimming removed 0 bases at V and 2 bases at J, with 7 bases between.

The rearrangement uses TRBV7-2 and TRBJ2-7; 11 nucleotides line up with TRBD2. The germline CDR1 and CDR2 sequences are SGHTA and FQGNSA. The CDR3 is made up of 15 amino acids. The V and J ends lost 5 bases and 1 base, in that order; junction bases with no gene match: 4. CDR3 in DNA: TGTGCCAGCAGCCCTACTAGCGGGAGATCCTACGAGCAGTACTTC. This encodes CASSPTSGRSYEQYF.

This sequence joins TRBV7-8 and TRBJ2-7; D could derive from TRBD1 or TRBD2 (6 bases each). The CDR3 totals 17 residues. Germline loops: CDR1 SGHVS, CDR2 FQNEAQ. Trimming took off 1 base at V and 1 base at J, with 17 bases between the two ends. In DNA, the CDR3 is TGTGCCAGCAGCTTAGTAGTACGAGGGGGGCAGTCCTACGAGCAGTACTTC. Residues: CASSLVVRGGQSYEQYF.

This clone was observed a single time. The J gene is TRBJ2-1, the V gene TRBV4-1, with D tentatively TRBD1 or TRBD2 (5 bases each). This CDR3 comprises 16 residues. Trimming stripped 3 bases from V and 0 bases from J, with 12 bases between. Germline V lookup: CDR1 MGHRA, CDR2 YSYEKL. The DNA of the CDR3 is TGCGCCAGCAGCCAGGACCGGGACGACTCCTACAATGAGCAGTTCTTC. Translation: CASSQDRDDSYNEQFF.

The genes are TRBV27 and TRBJ2-1; the D is unclear. CDR3 length: 15 residues. CDR1 MNHEY and CDR2 SMNVEV come from the germline V gene (reference sequence). The V and J ends lost 3 bases and 6 bases respectively, with 15 bases between them. CDR3 DNA: TGTGCCAGCAGTTTCGTTGGGGTTGTCGGCAATGAGCAGTTCTTC. This translates into CASSFVGVVGNEQFF.

The gene calls are TRBV5-4 and TRBJ2-2; D not resolved. The CDR3 is 13 amino acids. V was clipped by 0 bases and J by 4 bases, with 4 bases between them. Germline CDR1 reads SGHNT; CDR2 reads YYREEE (reference sequence). In DNA form, the CDR3 reads TGTGCCAGCAGCTTGGCCGCCACCGGGGAGCTGTTTTTT. Its translation: CASSLAATGELFF.

The chain couples TRBV5-1 to TRBJ2-6; D not resolved. Germline V gene lookup returns CDR1 SGHRS and CDR2 YFSETQ. The germline V and J ends were trimmed by 0 bases and 3 bases, with 10 bases remaining between them. The CDR3 spans 16 residues. Written as DNA, the CDR3 is TGCGCCAGCAGCTTGGATGTGGGCGTTGGGGCCAACGTCCTGACTTTC. This encodes CASSLDVGVGANVLTF.

The V call is TRBV28, the J call TRBJ1-1; 11 bases are shared with TRBD1. Germline lookup yields CDR1 MDHEN and CDR2 SYDVKM. CDR3 length equals 14 residues. The trim removed 6 bases at V and 6 bases at J, leaving 6 bases unmatched. This CDR3 reads CASSPGQGVPEAFF. The CDR3 coding sequence is TGTGCCAGCAGCCCGGGACAGGGGGTCCCTGAAGCTTTCTTT.

V is TRBV14 and J is TRBJ2-1; 10 positions agree with TRBD2. With 2 bases clipped from V and 0 bases from J, the junction kept 16 bases outside the gene matches. This CDR3 contains 21 residues. Germline CDR1 reads SGHDN; CDR2 reads FVKESK. As DNA, the CDR3 is TGTGCCAGCAGCCAACGACAGGGGCTCAACCGACTAGCGGGCTCCTACAATGAGCAGTTCTTC. Encoded protein: CASSQRQGLNRLAGSYNEQFF.

The rearrangement joins TRBV18 to TRBJ1-1; D is undetermined. The germline V gene has CDR1 KGHSH and CDR2 LQKENI. This CDR3 region has 14 residues. The V end lost 6 bases, the J end lost 0 bases, and 11 bases lay between the germline ends. The CDR3 loop is CASSLAFMNTEAFF. CDR3 DNA: TGTGCCAGCTCCCTAGCCTTTATGAACACTGAAGCTTTCTTT.

This chain links TRBV21-1 with TRBJ2-5; the table's D call, TRBD1, was not checked against the DNA. TRBV21-1 is a pseudogene. The CDR3 runs 15 residues. The CDR3 region has the DNA TGTGCCAGCAGCAAAGTTGGCAACAGGGAAGAGACCCAGTACTTC. It translates to CASSKVGNREETQYF.

The chain has TRBV10-3 and TRBJ2-5, with a possible D match to TRBD1 (7 bases). Germline assignment: CDR1 ENHRY and CDR2 SYGVKD. The CDR3 sequence is 13 residues long. The CDR3 is CATSGGPPETQYF. CDR3 nucleotide sequence: TGTGCTACTTCAGGGGGGCCACCAGAGACCCAGTACTTC.

The rearrangement links TRBV29-1 to TRBJ2-7; D not certain. The length of the CDR3 is 11 residues. V was cut by 4 bases and J by 2 bases, with 6 bases left in between. The germline V gene has CDR1 SQVTM and CDR2 ANQGSEA. CDR3 residues: CSVVAAYEQYF. The CDR3 DNA sequence: TGCAGCGTTGTAGCCGCCTACGAGCAGTACTTC.

The V and J genes are TRBV28 and TRBJ2-7; D is unclear. The V and J ends lost 3 bases and 2 bases respectively, with 11 bases between them. The CDR3 loop spans 14 amino acids. Germline V gene sequence: CDR1 MDHEN, CDR2 SYDVKM. This CDR3 is CASSFRGTTYEQYF. The CDR3 nucleotides read TGTGCCAGCAGTTTTCGAGGAACGACCTACGAGCAGTACTTC.

V usage is TRBV20-1 and J usage is TRBJ2-5; D is unresolved. Trimming cost V 4 bases and J 5 bases, with 8 bases left between them. This CDR3 spans 11 amino acids. CDR1 is DFQATT and CDR2 is SNEGSKA in the germline V gene (reference sequence). The CDR3 loop reads CSATKGETQYF. The DNA for the CDR3 is TGCAGTGCTACCAAGGGTGAGACCCAGTACTTC.

The chain combines TRBV19 with TRBJ2-7; D ambiguous. The ends were cut back, 4 bases at V and 4 bases at J, with 14 bases in the middle. CDR3 length: 14 amino acids. Germline values: CDR1 LNHDA, CDR2 SQIVND (reference sequence). The CDR3 DNA reads as TGTGCCAGTAGTACCGCGTTCACAAGTTACGAGCAGTACTTC. This sequence encodes CASSTAFTSYEQYF.